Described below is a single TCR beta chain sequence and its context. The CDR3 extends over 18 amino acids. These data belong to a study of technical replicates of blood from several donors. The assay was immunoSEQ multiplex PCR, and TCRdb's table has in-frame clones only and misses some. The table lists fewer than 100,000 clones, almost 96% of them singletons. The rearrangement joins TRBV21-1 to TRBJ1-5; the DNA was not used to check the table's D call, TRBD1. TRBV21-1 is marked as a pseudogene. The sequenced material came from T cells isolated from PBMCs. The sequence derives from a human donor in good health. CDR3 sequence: CASSNGSRAGGSNQPQHF. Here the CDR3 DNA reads TGTGCCAGCAGCAACGGATCTCGGGCAGGGGGTAGCAATCAGCCCCAGCATTTT.